Listed below are T cell receptor beta chains from one sample, sequenced in a study of human T cells and chemical hapten exposure. TCRdb redid the calling of the RACE reads with MiXCR, one entry per CDR3 protein. Here the sample spans about 120,000 distinct CDR3 sequences, over 9% being singletons. The input for sequencing was whole blood, taken in connection with sensitization to the hapten diphenylcyclopropenone (DPC). These TCRs come from a woman aged 45-60 years with alopecia areata. Some clones in this sample may be carry-over from other donors' samples. Both conserved end residues are part of each CDR3. Each record gives: V gene, clone size, J gene, D gene, CDR3 DNA, CDR3 protein. The D gene is left open where the match is weak. Clone size is not always given. Where it is, it says once, few, many or a class for expanded clones.

TRBV2	few	TRBJ1-2	-	TGTGCCAGCAGTGAAAGGGAGGGGGGCCTGGGCTATGGCTACACCTTC	CASSEREGGLGYGYTF
TRBV12-3/TRBV12-4	few	TRBJ2-6	-	TGTGCCAGCAGTTCGGGCAGGTTAAGCTCTGGGGCCAACGTCCTGACTTTC	CASSSGRLSSGANVLTF
TRBV20-1	few	TRBJ1-5	-	TGCAGTGCTACCCAGGGTAGTGGAGGTCAGCCCCAGCATTTT	CSATQGSGGQPQHF
TRBV6-5	few	TRBJ2-5	-	TGTGCCAGCAGTCAACTACTAGCAAACCCGGAGACCCAGTACTTC	CASSQLLANPETQYF
TRBV20-1	many	TRBJ2-6	-	TGCAGTGCTAGATCCCGCGAGGGCTCTGGGGCCAACGTCCTGACTTTC	CSARSREGSGANVLTF
TRBV4-2	-	TRBJ1-4	TRBD1	TGTGCCAGCAGCCAAGGCCGACAGGGGGCTCGAGAAAAACTGTTTTTT	CASSQGRQGAREKLFF
TRBV12-3/TRBV12-4	few	TRBJ2-2	-	TGTGCCAGCAGGCTGCAGGAGGACGGGGAGCTGTTTTTT	CASRLQEDGELFF
TRBV11-2	-	TRBJ2-1	TRBD2	TGTGCCAGCAGTTATACTAGCGGGGGGCCGAACAATGAGCAGTTCTTC	CASSYTSGGPNNEQFF
TRBV6-1	few	TRBJ1-2	-	TGTGCCAGCAGTGATGCACAGGGAGGGAGCTACACCTTC	CASSDAQGGSYTF
TRBV24-1	few	TRBJ1-4	TRBD1	TGTGCCACCAGTCGAGGACAGGGAGGAAAACTGTTTTTT	CATSRGQGGKLFF
TRBV7-9	few	TRBJ2-1	-	TGTGCCAGCAGCTCAATGACCGGTCCCAGTCCCTTCAGCTACAATGAGCAGTTCTTC	CASSSMTGPSPFSYNEQFF
TRBV5-5	-	TRBJ1-3	-	TGTGCCAGCAGCTTCTCCCTACTTGGGACATCAGCTGGAAACACCATATATTTT	CASSFSLLGTSAGNTIYF
TRBV6-6	-	TRBJ2-3	-	TGTGCCAGCTCTAGGAGGCAGGATACGCAGTATTTT	CASSRRQDTQYF
TRBV29-1	few	TRBJ2-7	TRBD2	TGCAGCGTTCGCACTAGCGGGATCTCCTACGAGCAGTACTTC	CSVRTSGISYEQYF
TRBV7-8	few	TRBJ2-5	TRBD2	TGTGCCAGCAGCCCCGGGACTAGCGGGGGGAGGGCCCAGTACTTC	CASSPGTSGGRAQYF
TRBV9	few	TRBJ2-3	TRBD1	TGTGCCAGCAGCCTTGGGACAGCGTCAGATACGCAGTATTTT	CASSLGTASDTQYF
TRBV10-3	-	TRBJ2-1	TRBD1	TGTGCCATCAGTGGCCGACAGGGTCAAAATGAGCAGTTCTTC	CAISGRQGQNEQFF
TRBV7-2	-	TRBJ2-5	-	TGTGCCAGCAGCTTATCTATTAAAGAGACCCAGTACTTC	CASSLSIKETQYF
TRBV3-1	-	TRBJ1-1	-	TGTGCCAGCAGCCAGGAAACAGGGACGGCTTTCTTT	CASSQETGTAFF
TRBV21-1	few	TRBJ1-1	-	TGTGCCAGCAGCAAAGCTGATCCCGGGACATTGAACACTGAAGCTTTCTTT	CASSKADPGTLNTEAFF
TRBV20-1	-	TRBJ1-5	-	TGCAGTGCTAGAGATCCAGGCCTGAGGAGCAATCAGCCCCAGCATTTT	CSARDPGLRSNQPQHF
TRBV30	-	TRBJ1-1	-	TGTGCCTGGAGTTCCACGGTTGAAGCTTTCTTT	CAWSSTVEAFF
TRBV20-1	few	TRBJ2-7	-	TGCAGTGCTAGAGCTGCAAAGGGCAGCTCCTACGAGCAGTACTTC	CSARAAKGSSYEQYF
TRBV29-1	-	TRBJ1-1	TRBD1	TGCAGCGTTGCGGGACAGGGTGGCACTGAAGCTTTCTTT	CSVAGQGGTEAFF
TRBV6-5	few	TRBJ2-3	TRBD1	TGTGCCAGCAAACTGGGACAGGCCGGCACAGATACGCAGTATTTT	CASKLGQAGTDTQYF
TRBV6-5	few	TRBJ1-2	TRBD1	TGTGCCAGCAGCTATACAGGGGGTGGCTATGGCTACACCTTC	CASSYTGGGYGYTF
TRBV6-1	few	TRBJ1-1	-	TGTGCCGGCAGGGAACTTAAGGCCACTGAAGCTTTCTTT	CAGRELKATEAFF
TRBV29-1	-	TRBJ2-7	-	TGCAGCGTTGAAGGGGGGACATTCTACGAGCAGTACTTC	CSVEGGTFYEQYF
TRBV5-4	-	TRBJ2-3	TRBD2	TGTGCCAGCAGCAGCCCGCCTAGCGGGGGGGGAGATACGCAGTATTTT	CASSSPPSGGGDTQYF
TRBV28	-	TRBJ2-7	TRBD1	TGTGCCAGCAGTACGTTCAGGGGGCCCTCGGGGGAGCAGTACTTC	CASSTFRGPSGEQYF
TRBV28	many	TRBJ2-5	-	TGTGCCAGCAGTTCGGGGCTACGACAAGAGACCCAGTACTTC	CASSSGLRQETQYF
TRBV20-1	many	TRBJ1-2	-	TGCAGTGCTCCCGAAGGCAGGGGCGACTATGGCTACACCTTC	CSAPEGRGDYGYTF
TRBV6-2/TRBV6-3	-	TRBJ2-7	-	TGTGCCAGCAGTTACGGGGGTCGCGAGCAGTACTTC	CASSYGGREQYF
TRBV20-1	few	TRBJ2-3	-	TGCAGTGCTCACCCCCGGGGCACAGATACGCAGTATTTT	CSAHPRGTDTQYF
TRBV7-2	many	TRBJ2-3	-	TGTGCCAGCAGCCGGCCCGGTTTTTCAGATACGCAGTATTTT	CASSRPGFSDTQYF
TRBV13	few	TRBJ2-3	TRBD2	TGTGCCAGCAGCTTAGTAGCGGGGAGCAGAGATACGCAGTATTTT	CASSLVAGSRDTQYF
TRBV12-3/TRBV12-4	few	TRBJ2-1	TRBD2	TGTGCCAGCAGGAGCGGGGGGGCAGGAAACAATGAGCAGTTCTTC	CASRSGGAGNNEQFF
TRBV7-2	-	TRBJ2-1	-	TGTGCCAGCAGCTTCGGGACCGCCTACAATGAGCAGTTCTTC	CASSFGTAYNEQFF
TRBV11-2	-	TRBJ2-3	-	TGTGCCAGCAGCTTAGAACCCCAGCGTAAACAGTATTTT	CASSLEPQRKQYF
TRBV6-5	-	TRBJ2-7	TRBD1	TGTGCCAGCTCGCCGGTTTTGACAGGGGCGGGCGAGCAGTACTTC	CASSPVLTGAGEQYF
TRBV20-1	-	TRBJ1-4	-	TGCAGTGCTAGATCGGGGAGAAACAATGAAAAACTGTTTTTT	CSARSGRNNEKLFF
TRBV18	few	TRBJ2-4	TRBD1	TGTGCCAGCTCACCTCTCCCCCCGGGACAGAAAAACATTCAGTACTTC	CASSPLPPGQKNIQYF
TRBV7-2	-	TRBJ2-3	TRBD1	TGTGCCAGCAGCCTCCAGGGGGCCTCAGATACGCAGTATTTT	CASSLQGASDTQYF
TRBV6-2/TRBV6-3	-	TRBJ2-1	TRBD1	TGTGCCATCACAGGGGAAAACTCCTACAATGAGCAGTTCTTC	CAITGENSYNEQFF
TRBV4-1	many	TRBJ1-4	TRBD1	TGCGCCAGCAGCCAGGCTTGGACAGGAGGTCGCGAAAAACTGTTTTTT	CASSQAWTGGREKLFF
TRBV7-2	-	TRBJ2-7	TRBD2	TGTGCCAGCAGCTCCGGGACTAGCGGGAATGATTGGTACTTC	CASSSGTSGNDWYF
TRBV27	few	TRBJ2-3	-	TGTGCCAGCAGTTTATACGCTTTCGGAGCGACAGGACGTACAGATACGCAGTATTTT	CASSLYAFGATGRTDTQYF
TRBV14	few	TRBJ1-2	-	TGTGCCAGCAGCCAAGACGCAGGGGCCTATGGCTACACCTTC	CASSQDAGAYGYTF
TRBV5-1	few	TRBJ2-1	-	TGCGCCAGCAGCTTGGAGTCTGAGCAGTTCTTC	CASSLESEQFF
TRBV28	-	TRBJ2-6	-	TGTGCCAGCAGCATCGGTCCGGACTCAATCTCCGGGGCCAACGTCCTGACTTTC	CASSIGPDSISGANVLTF